This T cell receptor (beta chain) was recovered during a study of Graves' ophthalmopathy and Graves' hyperthyroidism. Overall study findings and caveats: This model predicted ophthalmopathy progression (sensitivity 70% to 71%, specificity 72% to 85%). Blood shared most expanded thyroid clonotypes above 0.001 frequency.

Hyperthyroidism patients, all newly diagnosed, had under 2 months' duration and ages of 18 to 65. The authors diagnosed from clinical symptoms, serum thyroxine, TRAb, thyroid ultrasound and orbital computed tomography. RNA transcripts served as template for amplifying TCR beta CDR3 sequences. Investigators did first-round RT-PCR with HTBI primers, then second-round multiplex PCR. TCRdb re-called the multiplex PCR reads through MiXCR, storing one row per CDR3 protein. Of some 350,000 distinct CDR3 sequences listed, about 15% are singletons. This CDR3 is 15 amino acids long. Per germline, CDR1 LNHNV and CDR2 YYDKDF (reference sequence). Between the trimmed V and J ends, which lost 1 base and 0 bases, there was a span of 10 bases. This clonotype appeared many times. Its target is not known.

The V gene is TRBV15, the J gene TRBJ2-7; D unclear. This TCR was sampled from an adult woman with stable Graves' hyperthyroidism. Sample: peripheral blood. The CDR3 loop is CATSRAVDNSYEQYF. In nucleotides, the CDR3 is TGTGCCACCAGCAGAGCAGTCGACAACTCCTACGAGCAGTACTTC. The variable domain in full, with the rest retrieved from reference TRBV15 and TRBJ2-7, is DAMVIQNPRYQVTQFGKPVTLSCSQTLNHNVMYWYQQKSSQAPKLLFHYYDKDFNNEADTPDNFQSRRPNTSFCFLDIRSPGLGDTAMYLCATSRAVDNSYEQYFGPGTRLTVT.